Shown below are 27 T cell receptor beta chains from a single sample sequenced in a study of control samples from healthy donors and cancer patients. Sequenced by immunoSEQ multiplex PCR; TCRdb stores in-frame clones only, minus some. The sample has 120,000 to 150,000 clones, around nine tenths seen once. The sequenced material came from blood. These receptors originate from a woman in her twenties or thirties in good health.

V gene TRBV4-2 combines with J gene TRBJ1-5; no reliable D call. Trimming cost V 0 bases and J 9 bases, with 18 bases left between them. CDR3 length: 16 residues. Germline V lookup: CDR1 LGHNA, CDR2 YNFKEQ. CDR3 bases: TGTGCCAGCAGCCAAGATCCTCGGGCGGGTAGGTTGCCCCAGCATTTT. Protein product: CASSQDPRAGRLPQHF.

The rearrangement joins TRBV7-3 to TRBJ1-1; 8 bases are a match to TRBD1. The junction had 7 bases not matched to a gene; V was cut back by 0 bases and J by 7 bases. Germline assignment: CDR1 SGHTA and CDR2 FQGTGA. The CDR3 is made up of 15 amino acids. CDR3 region: CASSLTLETGDEAFF. DNA of the CDR3: TGTGCCAGCAGCTTAACCCTCGAGACAGGGGATGAAGCTTTCTTT.

The chain combines TRBV5-3 with TRBJ1-1; unclear D gene. TRBV5-3 is reported as an ORF; its role is uncertain. CDR3 length: 14 residues. Trimming took 2 bases from V and 1 from J, leaving 9 bases between them. In DNA form, the CDR3 reads TGTGCCAGAAGCTTTATTCGGAAGAACACTGAAGCTTTCTTT. This codes for CARSFIRKNTEAFF.

The chain couples TRBV7-9 to TRBJ2-2; D is perhaps TRBD1 (6 bases). Germline V gene sequence: CDR1 SEHNR, CDR2 FQNEAQ (reference sequence). This CDR3 is built from 12 residues. CDR3: CTHRVGTGELFF. The CDR3 bases are TGTACCCACAGGGTGGGCACCGGGGAGCTGTTTTTT.

The rearrangement joins TRBV11-3 to TRBJ2-7; D is ambiguous. Per the germline V gene, CDR1 is SGHNT and CDR2 is YENEEA. The length of the CDR3 is 14 residues. The V and J ends lost 5 bases and 2 bases respectively, with 13 bases between them. CDR3 DNA: TGTGCCAGCAGCAACGCAGCTAGTCCCTACGAGCAGTACTTC. It specifies CASSNAASPYEQYF. Full variable domain (missing parts from reference TRBV11-3 and TRBJ2-7): EAGVVQSPRYKIIEKKQPVAFWCNPISGHNTLYWYLQNLGQGPELLIRYENEEAVDDSQLPKDRFSAERLKGVDSTLKIQPAELGDSAVYLCASSNAASPYEQYFGPGTRLTVT.

The J gene is TRBJ1-6, the V gene TRBV4-1; a possible D gene is TRBD1 (6 bases). CDR3 length: 15 amino acids. Trimming took off 0 bases at V and 10 bases at J, with 13 bases between the two ends. Germline-derived CDR1 and CDR2 are MGHRA and YSYEKL. This chain's CDR3 is CASSQEGTLGSPLHF. CDR3 nucleotides: TGCGCCAGCAGCCAAGAAGGGACACTAGGCTCACCCCTCCACTTT.

This clone occurred once. This sequence joins TRBV6-1 and TRBJ2-2, with D possibly matching TRBD2 (7 bases). Germline V lookup: CDR1 MNHNS, CDR2 SASEGT. V was pared by 3 bases and J by 4 bases, with 15 bases between. CDR3 length: 16 amino acids. For the CDR3, the DNA is TGTGCCAGCAGTGATGTGGGGGGGCGAAGCACCGGGGAGCTGTTTTTT. Its protein product is CASSDVGGRSTGELFF.

This clone turned up a few times. The chain couples TRBV11-2 to TRBJ1-4; the D is unclear. The CDR3 length is 14 residues. Trimming took off 3 bases at V and 8 bases at J, with 13 bases between the two ends. Germline CDR1 is SGHAT and CDR2 is FQNNGV. CDR3 nucleotides: TGTGCCAGCAGCTTCGGGAAGCCGAACGAAAAACTGTTTTTT. Translated: CASSFGKPNEKLFF. Complete variable domain (other parts from reference TRBV11-2 and TRBJ1-4): EAGVAQSPRYKIIEKRQSVAFWCNPISGHATLYWYQQILGQGPKLLIQFQNNGVVDDSQLPKDRFSAERLKGVDSTLKIQPAKLEDSAVYLCASSFGKPNEKLFFGSGTQLSVL.

CDR3 region: CASSDTGHYNSPLHF. The CDR3 nucleotides are TGTGCCAGCAGTGACACAGGCCACTATAATTCACCCCTCCACTTT. J is TRBJ1-6 and V is TRBV6-4; D may be TRBD1 (5 bases). Germline lookup yields CDR1 MRHNA and CDR2 SNTAGT. CDR3 length: 15 residues. Deletions cut 2 bases from V and 3 bases from J, with 8 bases between.

This chain uses TRBV10-3 with TRBJ2-3, with a weak D call TRBD1 (5 bases). With 0 bases removed from V and 2 bases from J, the gap between germline ends came to 9 bases. Germline lookup yields CDR1 ENHRY and CDR2 SYGVKD. The CDR3 extends over 15 amino acids. The CDR3 region is CAISESYRPTDTQYF. CDR3 in DNA: TGTGCCATCAGTGAGTCGTACAGGCCCACAGATACGCAGTATTTT.

The V call is TRBV30, the J call TRBJ2-6, with 12 bases that match TRBD1. Germline-derived CDR1 and CDR2 are GTSNPN and SVGIG (reference sequence). The CDR3 spans 17 residues. Trimming took 2 bases from V and 1 from J; bases not matched to a gene: 3. CDR3 amino acids: CAWSPGQGASGANVLTF. The CDR3 DNA follows: TGTGCCTGGAGTCCGGGACAGGGGGCTTCTGGGGCCAACGTCCTGACTTTC.

The chain is built from TRBV30 and TRBJ1-1, with D possibly matching TRBD1 (5 bases). CDR1 is GTSNPN and CDR2 is SVGIG in the germline V gene (reference sequence). V was trimmed by 3 bases and J by 11 bases, leaving 13 bases between them. The length of the CDR3 is 11 residues. CDR3 DNA: TGTGCCTGGAGCCAGGGCGTGGTCGCTTTCTTT. Its translation is CAWSQGVVAFF.

The genes are TRBV10-3 and TRBJ2-6; D may be TRBD1 (6 bases). The CDR3 loop spans 18 amino acids. Between the trimmed V and J ends, which lost 5 bases and 0 bases, there was a span of 17 bases. Per germline, CDR1 ENHRY and CDR2 SYGVKD. CDR3 nucleotide sequence: TGTGCCATCAGTCCTACAGGGCGCCCAGGCTCTGGGGCCAACGTCCTGACTTTC. Amino acid sequence: CAISPTGRPGSGANVLTF.

This sequence joins TRBV6-5 and TRBJ2-7, with 8 nucleotides matching TRBD1. V was clipped by 0 bases and J by 5 bases; unmatched bases: 9. The CDR3 has 16 amino acids. The germline V gene encodes CDR1 MNHEY and CDR2 SVGAGI. CDR3 protein: CASSYSRGRIEDEQYF. The CDR3, as DNA: TGTGCCAGCAGTTACTCCAGGGGGCGTATTGAGGACGAGCAGTACTTC.

CDR3 sequence reads: CASSQTGGSQPQHF. The DNA of the CDR3 is TGTGCCAGTAGTCAGACAGGGGGTAGCCAGCCCCAGCATTTT. This sequence joins TRBV19 and TRBJ1-5, with 9 bases identical to TRBD1. V shed 5 bases and J 7 bases; nucleotides not matched to a gene: 6. This CDR3 has 14 residues. The germline gives CDR1 LNHDA, CDR2 SQIVND (reference sequence).

The DNA of the CDR3 is TGTGCCAGCAGTCACGGACTAGCAATCGGCAATGAGCAGTTCTTC. It specifies CASSHGLAIGNEQFF. The chain is built from TRBV7-3 and TRBJ2-1; TRBD2 agrees at 8 bases. Trimming removed 6 bases from V and 6 bases from J; junction bases left unmatched: 10. The CDR3 loop spans 15 amino acids. Looked up from germline, CDR1 is SGHTA and CDR2 is FQGTGA.

The chain combines TRBV3-1 (or the pseudogene TRBV3-2) with TRBJ1-3; D unclear. CDR1 is LGHDT and CDR2 is YNNKEL in the germline V gene (reference sequence). There are 15 residues in the CDR3. V was trimmed by 0 bases and J by 2 bases, leaving 8 bases between them. The CDR3, as DNA: TGTGCCAGCAGCCAAGACCTGGCCCCTGGAAACACCATATATTTT. This codes for CASSQDLAPGNTIYF.

The chain links TRBV18 to TRBJ2-5; TRBD2 might be the D (6 bases). Germline V lookup: CDR1 KGHSH, CDR2 LQKENI. V was shortened by 0 bases and J by 4 bases, with 6 bases between the two germline ends. The CDR3 runs to 13 residues. CDR3 amino acids: CASSPPGGETQYF. CDR3 nucleotide sequence: TGTGCCAGCTCACCACCGGGGGGAGAGACCCAGTACTTC.

The chain employs TRBV7-2 and TRBJ2-3; either TRBD1 or TRBD2 may supply D (6 bases each). The CDR3 covers 15 residues. Trimming pared 10 bases from V and 2 bases from J, leaving 19 bases between. The germline CDR1 and CDR2 sequences are SGHTA and FQGNSA. CDR3 nucleotides: TGTGCCATCCCCCCAGGACGGGGGCCCACAGATACGCAGTATTTT. This gives the protein CAIPPGRGPTDTQYF.

This clone was seen a single time. The chain employs TRBV19 and TRBJ2-7, with TRBD2 matching 7 bases. The V gene's germline CDR1 is LNHDA and CDR2 SQIVND (reference sequence). Germline trimming cut 5 bases from V and 3 bases from J; bases unmatched to any gene: 16. The CDR3 extends over 17 amino acids. CDR3 in DNA: TGTGCCAGTAGTGTATTCCCGAGCGCGGGAGCTGACTACGAGCAGTACTTC. Residues: CASSVFPSAGADYEQYF.

V and J are TRBV9 and TRBJ1-6; D not resolved. Trimming stripped 2 bases from V and 0 bases from J, with 15 bases between. The CDR3 loop spans 18 amino acids. The germline V gene has CDR1 SGDLS and CDR2 YYNGEE. In DNA, the CDR3 is TGTGCCAGCAGCGTTGGATCGGTGGGGAGCTCCTATAATTCACCCCTCCACTTT. This translates into CASSVGSVGSSYNSPLHF. The full variable domain, with the rest looked up from reference TRBV9 and TRBJ1-6, is DSGVTQTPKHLITATGQRVTLRCSPRSGDLSVYWYQQSLDQGLQFLIQYYNGEERAKGNILERFSAQQFPDLHSELNLSSLELGDSALYFCASSVGSVGSSYNSPLHFGNGTRLTVT.

Only one count was recorded for this clone. This chain uses TRBV7-7 with TRBJ2-7; TRBD1 agrees at 8 bases. V shed 5 bases and J 6 bases; nucleotides not matched to a gene: 12. Per the germline V gene, CDR1 is SSHAT and CDR2 is FNYEAQ (reference sequence). The CDR3 is 15 amino acids. The CDR3: CASSEGQVAYGEQYF. The CDR3 DNA follows: TGTGCCAGCAGCGAGGGACAGGTGGCCTATGGCGAGCAGTACTTC.

The V call is TRBV19, the J call TRBJ2-1, with a weak D call TRBD1 (6 bases). This CDR3 has 12 amino acids. V lost 8 bases to trimming and J lost 6 bases, with 11 bases between them. CDR1 and CDR2 from the germline V gene are LNHDA and SQIVND (reference sequence). The DNA for the CDR3 is TGTGCCAGTCTGGCGGACAGCAATGAGCAGTTCTTC. Its protein is CASLADSNEQFF. The full variable domain, rest sourced from reference TRBV19 and TRBJ2-1, is DGGITQSPKYLFRKEGQNVTLSCEQNLNHDAMYWYRQDPGQGLRLIYYSQIVNDFQKGDIAEGYSVSREKKESFPLTVTSAQKNPTAFYLCASLADSNEQFFGPGTRLTVL.

The chain links TRBV4-2 to TRBJ2-1; 10 positions match TRBD2. CDR3 length: 18 amino acids. The V gene's germline CDR1 is LGHNA and CDR2 YNFKEQ. The trim removed 3 bases at V and 3 bases at J, leaving 11 bases unmatched. The CDR3 DNA follows: TGTGCCAGCAGCCACCCACTCCCGCCTAGCGGGGGCTACAATGAGCAGTTCTTC. Its protein product is CASSHPLPPSGGYNEQFF.

The chain uses TRBV19 and TRBJ2-1; D is undetermined. The V and J ends lost 6 bases and 3 bases respectively, with 3 bases between them. Looked up from germline, CDR1 is LNHDA and CDR2 is SQIVND (reference sequence). The CDR3 extends over 11 amino acids. CDR3 sequence (DNA): TGTGCCAGTAGCAACTACAATGAGCAGTTCTTC. Its protein is CASSNYNEQFF.

This chain connects TRBV29-1 to TRBJ1-1; D may be TRBD1 (6 bases). Germline V gene data show CDR1 as SQVTM and CDR2 as ANQGSEA. Deletions cut 4 bases from V and 6 bases from J, with 9 bases between. The CDR3 contains 11 residues. The CDR3 reads CSVVGGSEAFF. CDR3 coding DNA: TGCAGCGTTGTGGGGGGCTCTGAAGCTTTCTTT. Together with reference TRBV29-1 and TRBJ1-1, the CDR3 gives the full variable domain: SAVISQKPSRDICQRGTSLTIQCQVDSQVTMMFWYRQQPGQSLTLIATANQGSEATYESGFVIDKFPISRPNLTFSTLTVSNMSPEDSSIYLCSVVGGSEAFFGQGTRLTVV.

This chain connects TRBV29-1 to TRBJ2-1, with TRBD2 matching 10 bases. The CDR3 covers 13 residues. J was trimmed by 4 bases and V by 7 bases; bases with no gene match: 4. CDR1 and CDR2 from the germline V gene are SQVTM and ANQGSEA. The CDR3 nucleotides read TGCAGCGCAGGACTAGCGGTATACAATGAGCAGTTCTTC. This translates into CSAGLAVYNEQFF.